This TCR beta chain was recorded in a study of blood T cells in healthy people across ages. The trim removed 5 bases at V and 11 bases at J, leaving 5 bases unmatched. Per the germline V gene, CDR1 is SGHVS and CDR2 is FNYEAQ. CDR3 length: 12 amino acids. Primed by a sample-barcoded 5' primer and a J-beta primer mix, a second PCR proceeded for about 6 to 11 cycles. The authors tagged each cDNA molecule using a template-switch adaptor with 12 random nucleotides. TCRdb called the 5' RACE reads again in MiXCR, with one record for every CDR3 protein. Seen here are approximately 1,100,000 distinct CDR3 sequences, 45% observed once, and the top ten hold under 20%.

The clonotype was recovered from a woman in her sixties or seventies in good health. The sample taken for sequencing was blood. The rearrangement uses TRBV7-6 and TRBJ1-1; 10 bases fit TRBD1. DNA of the CDR3: TGTGCCAGCAGCCCGGGGACAGGGGAGGCTTTCTTT. Translation: CASSPGTGEAFF. Full variable domain (missing parts from reference TRBV7-6 and TRBJ1-1): GAGVSQSPRYKVTKRGQDVALRCDPISGHVSLYWYRQALGQGPEFLTYFNYEAQQDKSGLPNDRFSAERPEGSISTLTIQRTEQRDSAMYRCASSPGTGEAFFGQGTRLTVV.